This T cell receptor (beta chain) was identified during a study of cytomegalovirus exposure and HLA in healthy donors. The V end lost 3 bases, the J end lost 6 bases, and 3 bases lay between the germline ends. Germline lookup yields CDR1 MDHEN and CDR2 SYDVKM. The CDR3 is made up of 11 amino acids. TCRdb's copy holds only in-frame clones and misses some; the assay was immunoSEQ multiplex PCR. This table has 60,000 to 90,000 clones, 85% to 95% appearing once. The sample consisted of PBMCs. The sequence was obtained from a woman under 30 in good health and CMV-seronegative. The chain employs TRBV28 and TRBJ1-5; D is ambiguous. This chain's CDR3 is CASSFRQPQHF. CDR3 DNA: TGTGCCAGCAGTTTCCGTCAGCCCCAGCATTTT.